A few counts support the clone carrying this TCR beta chain. This sample was taken from a study of blood T cell repertoires in COVID-19. Across the whole study: Acute and convalescent COVID-19 samples came from the United States, Italy and Spain. T cells, B-cell-depleted T cells, or PBMCs supplied cDNA or gDNA.

This CDR3 has 13 residues. CDR1 MNHEY and CDR2 SVGAGI come from the germline V gene. Trimming left V 5 bases short and J 15 bases short, with 21 bases between. Original analysis: Reference gene primer amplification in the assay estimated nucleated cell counts. Measured with immunoSEQ multiplex PCR; TCRdb has only the in-frame clones, and not every one. D and trimming were read from the DNA, whereas the V and J calls and clone size are those reported in that table. The table shows some 110,000 clones, with roughly 82% occurring only once. The clonotype comes from a man aged 55-75 years with acute or convalescent COVID-19. This chain joins TRBV6-5 and TRBJ2-3, with D maybe TRBD1 (6 bases). Sample: peripheral blood. CDR3 coding DNA: TGTGCCAGCAGTCTCGGGGTGGGGGCCCGGGGATATTTT. It yields the protein CASSLGVGARGYF.